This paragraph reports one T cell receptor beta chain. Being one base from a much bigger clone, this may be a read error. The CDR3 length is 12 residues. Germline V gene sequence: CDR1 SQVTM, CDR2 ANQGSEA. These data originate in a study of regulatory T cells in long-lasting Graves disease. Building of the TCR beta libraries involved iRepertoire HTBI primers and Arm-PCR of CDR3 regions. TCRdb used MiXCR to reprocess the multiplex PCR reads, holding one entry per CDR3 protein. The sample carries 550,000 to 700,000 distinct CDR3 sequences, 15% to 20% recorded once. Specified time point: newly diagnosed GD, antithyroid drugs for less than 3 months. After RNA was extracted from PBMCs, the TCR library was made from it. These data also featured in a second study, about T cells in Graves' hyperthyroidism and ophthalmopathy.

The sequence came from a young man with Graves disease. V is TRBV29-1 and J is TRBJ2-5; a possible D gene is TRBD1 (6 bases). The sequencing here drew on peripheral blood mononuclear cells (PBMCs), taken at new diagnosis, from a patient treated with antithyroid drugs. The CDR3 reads CSVETGQETRYF. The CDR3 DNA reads TGCAGCGTTGAGACAGGACAAGAGACCCGGTACTTC.